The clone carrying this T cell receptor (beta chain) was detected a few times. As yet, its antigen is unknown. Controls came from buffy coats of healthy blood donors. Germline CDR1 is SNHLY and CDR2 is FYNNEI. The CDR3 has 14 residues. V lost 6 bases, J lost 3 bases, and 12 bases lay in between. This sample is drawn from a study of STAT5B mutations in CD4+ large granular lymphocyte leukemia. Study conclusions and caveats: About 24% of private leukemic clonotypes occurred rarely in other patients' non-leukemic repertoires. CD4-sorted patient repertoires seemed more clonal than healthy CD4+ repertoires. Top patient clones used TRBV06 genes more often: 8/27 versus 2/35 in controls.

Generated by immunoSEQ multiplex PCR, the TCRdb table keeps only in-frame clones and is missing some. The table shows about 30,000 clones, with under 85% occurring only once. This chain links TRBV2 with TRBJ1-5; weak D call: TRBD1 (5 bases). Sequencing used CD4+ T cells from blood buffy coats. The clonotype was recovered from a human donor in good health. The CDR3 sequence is CASSLRVINQPQHF. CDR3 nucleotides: TGTGCCAGCAGCCTCAGGGTAATCAATCAGCCCCAGCATTTT. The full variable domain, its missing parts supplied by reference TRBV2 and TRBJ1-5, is EPEVTQTPSHQVTQMGQEVILRCVPISNHLYFYWYRQILGQKVEFLVSFYNNEISEKSEIFDDQFSVERPDGSNFTLKIRSTKLEDSAMYFCASSLRVINQPQHFGDGTRLSIL.